One sample yielded the 28 T cell receptor beta chains listed below, sequenced in a study of shared clonotypes between healthy human individuals. This table comes from immunoSEQ multiplex PCR, and its TCRdb copy is limited to in-frame clones, with some not included. Of fewer than 2.5 million clones listed, roughly 93% are singletons. The sequencing sample was made of naive CD4+ T cells from PBMCs. Subset of the sample: CD45RA+ positively selected. Receptors originate from a man aged 18 to 30 in good health. Some clones in this sample may be carry-over from other donors' samples.

This chain connects TRBV18 to TRBJ1-3; D may be TRBD1 (6 bases). The CDR3 spans 21 residues. The germline V gene has CDR1 KGHSH and CDR2 LQKENI. V gave up 2 bases and J gave up 3 bases, with 29 bases separating them. The CDR3: CASSPFFLTDQRGAIGNTIYF. In nucleotides, the CDR3 is TGTGCCAGCTCACCATTCTTCCTGACCGACCAAAGGGGGGCGATTGGAAACACCATATATTTT. Together with reference TRBV18 and TRBJ1-3, the CDR3 gives the full variable domain: NAGVMQNPRHLVRRRGQEARLRCSPMKGHSHVYWYRQLPEEGLKFMVYLQKENIIDESGMPKERFSAEFPKEGPSILRIQQVVRGDSAAYFCASSPFFLTDQRGAIGNTIYFGEGSWLTVV.

This chain joins TRBV7-2 and TRBJ1-3; D is possibly TRBD1 (5 bases). The V end lost 5 bases, the J end lost 0 bases, and 14 bases lay between the germline ends. CDR1 is SGHTA, CDR2 FQGNSA, per germline. The CDR3 is 16 residues long. Here the CDR3 DNA reads TGTGCCAGCAGCCCGACAGCCAGGAGCTCTGGAAACACCATATATTTT. As protein: CASSPTARSSGNTIYF. The full variable domain, rest sourced from reference TRBV7-2 and TRBJ1-3, is GAGVSQSPSNKVTEKGKDVELRCDPISGHTALYWYRQSLGQGLEFLIYFQGNSAPDKSGLPSDRFSAERTGGSVSTLTIQRTQQEDSAVYLCASSPTARSSGNTIYFGEGSWLTVV.

The V gene is TRBV5-6, the J gene TRBJ2-1; tentatively, D is TRBD2 (6 bases). Germline loops: CDR1 SGHDT, CDR2 YYEEEE. V lost 3 bases, J lost 5 bases, and 15 bases lay in between. The CDR3 has 15 amino acids. CDR3 in DNA: TGTGCCAGCAGCTACGACTGGCGGGACGACAATGAGCAGTTCTTC. Protein product: CASSYDWRDDNEQFF. Together with reference TRBV5-6 and TRBJ2-1, the CDR3 gives the full variable domain: DAGVTQSPTHLIKTRGQQVTLRCSPKSGHDTVSWYQQALGQGPQFIFQYYEEEERQRGNFPDRFSGHQFPNYSSELNVNALLLGDSALYLCASSYDWRDDNEQFFGPGTRLTVL.

V is TRBV30 and J is TRBJ1-2, with 8 bases fitting TRBD1. The CDR3 extends over 15 amino acids. Germline V CDR1 and CDR2: GTSNPN, SVGIG (reference sequence). J lost 4 bases, V lost 2 bases, and 9 bases had no gene match. The CDR3 is CAWSRETGAGYGYTF. CDR3 nucleotides: TGTGCCTGGAGTAGAGAGACAGGGGCCGGCTATGGCTACACCTTC.

The J gene is TRBJ1-1, the V gene TRBV28; D gene ambiguous. The length of the CDR3 is 15 residues. Trimming pared 3 bases from V and 0 bases from J, leaving 11 bases between. CDR1 and CDR2 (germline): MDHEN, SYDVKM. The CDR3 nucleotides read TGTGCCAGCAGTTTGTCGGCGGTAATGAACACTGAAGCTTTCTTT. This codes for CASSLSAVMNTEAFF.

V usage is TRBV5-1 and J usage is TRBJ2-7, with D perhaps matching TRBD1 (6 bases). This CDR3 comprises 15 residues. The germline V and J ends were trimmed by 2 bases and 5 bases, with 17 bases remaining between them. The V gene's germline CDR1 is SGHRS and CDR2 YFSETQ. CDR3 bases: TGCGCCAGCAGCTTTGCCCAGGTCAGGGGCCACGAGCAGTACTTC. Its translation: CASSFAQVRGHEQYF.

The CDR3 here is CASSYPTAGTRRRETQYF. The DNA for the CDR3 is TGTGCCAGCAGTTACCCGACAGCCGGGACTAGGAGACGAGAGACCCAGTACTTC. The chain has TRBV28 and TRBJ2-5, with 8 bases matching TRBD2. Germline V CDR1 and CDR2: MDHEN, SYDVKM. V was clipped by 4 bases and J by 4 bases; unmatched bases: 17. The CDR3 extends over 18 amino acids.

The rearrangement uses TRBV10-2 and TRBJ2-7; TRBD1 might be the D (6 bases). Germline V CDR1 and CDR2: WSHSY, SAAADI. The CDR3 has 16 residues. The ends were cut back, 0 bases at V and 3 bases at J, with 15 bases in the middle. CDR3 sequence: CASSESKHAGDYEQYF. CDR3 nucleotide sequence: TGCGCCAGCAGTGAGTCTAAGCATGCAGGGGACTACGAGCAGTACTTC.

V is TRBV7-2 and J is TRBJ1-4; D might be TRBD1 (6 bases). The CDR3 runs to 17 residues. Germline values: CDR1 SGHTA, CDR2 FQGNSA. V lost 2 bases to trimming and J lost 8 bases, with 21 bases between them. The CDR3 DNA is TGTGCCAGCAGCTTAACGCCCCGAGGGGGATTGCCCGAAAAACTGTTTTTT. This translates into CASSLTPRGGLPEKLFF. The full variable domain, with the rest looked up from reference TRBV7-2 and TRBJ1-4, is GAGVSQSPSNKVTEKGKDVELRCDPISGHTALYWYRQSLGQGLEFLIYFQGNSAPDKSGLPSDRFSAERTGGSVSTLTIQRTQQEDSAVYLCASSLTPRGGLPEKLFFGSGTQLSVL.

This clone was recorded only once. The chain recombines TRBV5-8 with TRBJ2-6; D remains unclear. V was clipped by 4 bases and J by 4 bases, with 12 bases between them. CDR1 is SGHTS, CDR2 YDEGEE, per germline. The CDR3 length is 15 residues. The DNA for the CDR3 is TGTGCCAGCAGCCGATCGAGTGGGGGGGCCAACGTCCTGACTTTC. Its protein product is CASSRSSGGANVLTF.

This sequence joins TRBV27 and TRBJ2-7, with a weak D call TRBD2 (5 bases). V was pared by 2 bases and J by 2 bases, with 13 bases between. The CDR3 runs to 15 residues. The germline V gene encodes CDR1 MNHEY and CDR2 SMNVEV (reference sequence). CDR3 nucleotide sequence: TGTGCCAGCAGTTTAAGAGGGCAGCCCACCTACGAGCAGTACTTC. Protein: CASSLRGQPTYEQYF.

V and J are TRBV7-9 and TRBJ1-2; D uncertain. This CDR3 comprises 13 residues. The V end was cut by 3 bases, the J end by 8 bases, with 13 bases between. Germline V gene lookup returns CDR1 SEHNR and CDR2 FQNEAQ (reference sequence). The CDR3 is CASSLKGGEGYTF. The CDR3 DNA follows: TGTGCCAGCAGCTTGAAGGGCGGGGAAGGCTACACCTTC.

This clone was detected only once. The CDR3 region is CASSPQGQVKNIQYF. CDR3 coding DNA: TGTGCCAGCAGTCCGCAGGGACAGGTAAAAAACATTCAGTACTTC. The chain links TRBV27 to TRBJ2-4, with 8 bases fitting TRBD1. From germline, CDR1 is MNHEY and CDR2 SMNVEV (reference sequence). There are 15 residues in the CDR3. V shed 5 bases, J shed 4 bases, and the junction held 7 bases outside the gene matches.

The CDR3 DNA is TGTGCCAGCAGCGCCACCCAGGCTAGCGGGGACAATGAGCAGTTCTTC. Its translation is CASSATQASGDNEQFF. The chain has TRBV5-4 and TRBJ2-1; the match to TRBD2 covers 9 bases. V lost 4 bases and J lost 5; bases outside the gene matches: 10. The CDR3 sequence is 16 residues long. The V gene's germline CDR1 is SGHNT and CDR2 YYREEE (reference sequence).

CDR3 bases: TGTGCCAGCAGCTTAGTTCCTAGTAGCACAGATACGCAGTATTTT. Protein sequence: CASSLVPSSTDTQYF. The V gene is TRBV11-2, the J gene TRBJ2-3; D is undetermined. CDR1 and CDR2 (germline): SGHAT, FQNNGV. CDR3 length: 15 residues. V was shortened by 1 base and J by 0 bases, with 8 bases between the two germline ends.

This clone is a singleton in its sample. The genes are TRBV5-4 and TRBJ2-6; 8 bases are shared with TRBD1. J gave up 2 bases and V 0 bases, and 1 base lay outside the gene matches. Germline assignment: CDR1 SGHNT and CDR2 YYREEE (reference sequence). CDR3 length: 16 amino acids. The CDR3 here is CASSLDRGTGANVLTF. The DNA for the CDR3 is TGTGCCAGCAGCTTGGACAGGGGGACTGGGGCCAACGTCCTGACTTTC.

CDR3 nucleotides: TGTGCCAGCAGTGAATTCTCCGAGGGGGCGGCCTACGAGCAGTACTTC. Its translation: CASSEFSEGAAYEQYF. The genes are TRBV6-1 and TRBJ2-7; the match to TRBD1 covers 7 bases. The ends lost 2 bases at V and 2 bases at J; junction bases unmatched: 9. The CDR3 has 16 amino acids. CDR1 and CDR2 (germline): MNHNS, SASEGT.

A word on this clone: The junction and the germline gene differ at one end; a read error may be behind it. J is TRBJ1-5 and V is TRBV6-1; the D gene is possibly TRBD1 (5 bases). The CDR3 is made up of 18 amino acids. The germline V gene has CDR1 MNHNS and CDR2 SASEGT. The CDR3 DNA is TGTGCCAGCAGAGAAGGGTCCGGGCCTAGGGGTTACAATCAGCCCCAGCATTTT. This sequence encodes CASREGSGPRGYNQPQHF.

This chain connects TRBV7-3 to TRBJ2-3; 13 positions match TRBD2. CDR1 and CDR2 from the germline V gene are SGHTA and FQGTGA. The trim removed 2 bases at V and 4 bases at J, leaving 6 bases unmatched. The CDR3 is 17 residues long. CDR3 amino acids: CASSLWTSGSKADTQYF. In DNA, the CDR3 is TGTGCCAGCAGCTTATGGACTAGCGGGAGCAAGGCAGATACGCAGTATTTT.

V and J are TRBV30 and TRBJ2-7; no definite D call. The germline V and J ends were trimmed by 3 bases and 4 bases, with 25 bases remaining between them. Germline assignment: CDR1 GTSNPN and CDR2 SVGIG (reference sequence). The CDR3 contains 17 residues. The CDR3 loop reads CAWSDGPTVISAYEQYF. The CDR3 DNA follows: TGTGCCTGGAGCGATGGCCCGACGGTAATCTCGGCGTACGAGCAGTACTTC.

The chain employs TRBV7-3 and TRBJ2-7; 8 bases match TRBD1. The CDR3 is 15 amino acids. Germline CDR1 reads SGHTA; CDR2 reads FQGTGA. Trimming cost V 2 bases and J 0 bases; bases outside gene matches: 3. The CDR3 sequence is CASSLSGGTSYEQYF. DNA for the CDR3: TGTGCCAGCAGCTTATCAGGGGGCACCTCCTACGAGCAGTACTTC.

The CDR3 protein is CATSRPGPAEAFF. The CDR3 nucleotides are TGTGCCACCAGCAGGCCGGGACCGGCTGAAGCTTTCTTT. The chain uses TRBV15 and TRBJ1-1, with a possible D match to TRBD1 (5 bases). This CDR3 has 13 residues. Germline CDR1 and CDR2: LNHNV and YYDKDF (reference sequence). Trimming cost V 3 bases and J 6 bases, with 11 bases left between them.

V and J are TRBV11-2 and TRBJ2-3, with 10 bases matching TRBD2. CDR1 SGHAT and CDR2 FQNNGV come from the germline V gene. Losses at the gene ends were 6 bases for V and 1 base for J; bases not matched to a gene: 10. The CDR3 has 17 residues. The CDR3 DNA sequence: TGTGCCAGCAGTTGGTCCCTAGCGGGAGCCGGCACAGATACGCAGTATTTT. Its translation is CASSWSLAGAGTDTQYF.

CDR3 protein: CASSYREAGTQETQYF. In DNA, the CDR3 is TGTGCCAGCAGTTACCGAGAGGCGGGAACCCAAGAGACCCAGTACTTC. V gene TRBV6-6 combines with J gene TRBJ2-5, with a possible D match to TRBD2 (6 bases). V lost 2 bases and J lost 1, with 14 bases in between. CDR1 is MNHNY and CDR2 is SVGAGI in the germline V gene (reference sequence). This CDR3 contains 16 residues.

The J gene is TRBJ2-5, the V gene TRBV28; tentatively, D is TRBD1 (6 bases). The CDR3 has 14 amino acids. Germline CDR1 MDHEN, CDR2 SYDVKM. V gave up 6 bases and J gave up 5 bases, with 16 bases separating them. The CDR3 is CASSDARGSETQYF. The CDR3 nucleotides read TGTGCCAGCAGCGACGCCAGGGGTAGCGAGACCCAGTACTTC.

This clone was counted between two and nine times. The chain joins TRBV7-2 to TRBJ1-2; D gene ambiguous. V gave up 1 base and J gave up 3 bases, with 6 bases separating them. Germline V gene lookup returns CDR1 SGHTA and CDR2 FQGNSA. CDR3 length equals 13 residues. CDR3 bases: TGTGCCAGCAGCTTAGATCAAGACTATGGCTACACCTTC. Amino acids: CASSLDQDYGYTF.

The V gene is TRBV4-1, the J gene TRBJ2-5, with TRBD2 matching 9 bases. The CDR3 covers 15 residues. Trimming at V came to 1 base and at J to 5 bases, leaving 5 bases not matched to a gene. Germline lookup yields CDR1 MGHRA and CDR2 YSYEKL. The CDR3 DNA reads as TGCGCCAGCAGCCAAGCGGGACTAGCCCCCGAGACCCAGTACTTC. Translated: CASSQAGLAPETQYF.

The rearrangement links TRBV9 to TRBJ1-3, with a tentative D call TRBD1 (6 bases). Germline V gene sequence: CDR1 SGDLS, CDR2 YYNGEE. Trimming pared 1 base from V and 0 bases from J, leaving 14 bases between. The CDR3 loop spans 17 amino acids. In DNA, the CDR3 is TGTGCCAGCAGCGTATCCACGACAGGTCCCTCTGGAAACACCATATATTTT. This translates into CASSVSTTGPSGNTIYF.